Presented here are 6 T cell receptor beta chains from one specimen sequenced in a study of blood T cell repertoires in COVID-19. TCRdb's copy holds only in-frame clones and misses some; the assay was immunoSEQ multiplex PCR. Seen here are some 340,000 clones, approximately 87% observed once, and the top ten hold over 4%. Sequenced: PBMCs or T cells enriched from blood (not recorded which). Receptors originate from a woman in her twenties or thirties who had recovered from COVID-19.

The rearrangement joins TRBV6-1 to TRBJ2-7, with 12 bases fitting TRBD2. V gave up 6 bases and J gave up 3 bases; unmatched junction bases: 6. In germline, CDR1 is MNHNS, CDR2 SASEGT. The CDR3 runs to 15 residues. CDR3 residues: CASRRRTSGVYEQYF. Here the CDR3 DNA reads TGTGCCAGCAGGCGAAGGACTAGCGGGGTCTACGAGCAGTACTTC.

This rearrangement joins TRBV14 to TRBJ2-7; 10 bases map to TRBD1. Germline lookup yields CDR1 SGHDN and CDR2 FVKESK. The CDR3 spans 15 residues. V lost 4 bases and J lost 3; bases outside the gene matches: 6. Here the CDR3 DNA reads TGTGCCAGCAGCCGACCGGGACAGGGGTTCTACGAGCAGTACTTC. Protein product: CASSRPGQGFYEQYF.

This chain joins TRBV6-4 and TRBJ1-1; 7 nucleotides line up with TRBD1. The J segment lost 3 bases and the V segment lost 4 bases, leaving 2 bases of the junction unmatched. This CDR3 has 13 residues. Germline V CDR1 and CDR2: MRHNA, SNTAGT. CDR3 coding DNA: TGTGCCAGCAGTGTCCAGGGGGACACTGAAGCTTTCTTT. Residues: CASSVQGDTEAFF.

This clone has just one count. The CDR3 DNA sequence: TGTGCCAGCAGCTTTAGCCCGGGGGGCGGTCAGCCCCAGCATTTT. Its protein is CASSFSPGGGQPQHF. The chain employs TRBV7-6 and TRBJ1-5; the D gene is possibly TRBD1 (6 bases). Germline V gene sequence: CDR1 SGHVS, CDR2 FNYEAQ. V lost 3 bases and J lost 6, with 15 bases in between. CDR3 length: 15 residues.

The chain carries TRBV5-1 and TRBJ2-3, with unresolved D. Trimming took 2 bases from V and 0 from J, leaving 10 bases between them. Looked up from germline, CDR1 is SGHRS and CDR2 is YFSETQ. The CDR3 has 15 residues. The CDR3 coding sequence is TGCGCCAGCAGCTTCGGAGCTTCTAGCACAGATACGCAGTATTTT. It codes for CASSFGASSTDTQYF.

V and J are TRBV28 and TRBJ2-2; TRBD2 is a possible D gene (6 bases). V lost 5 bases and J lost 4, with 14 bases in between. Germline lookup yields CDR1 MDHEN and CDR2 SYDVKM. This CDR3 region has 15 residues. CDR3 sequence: CASSPRRGRTGELFF. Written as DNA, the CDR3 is TGTGCCAGCAGTCCTCGGAGGGGCCGCACCGGGGAGCTGTTTTTT.